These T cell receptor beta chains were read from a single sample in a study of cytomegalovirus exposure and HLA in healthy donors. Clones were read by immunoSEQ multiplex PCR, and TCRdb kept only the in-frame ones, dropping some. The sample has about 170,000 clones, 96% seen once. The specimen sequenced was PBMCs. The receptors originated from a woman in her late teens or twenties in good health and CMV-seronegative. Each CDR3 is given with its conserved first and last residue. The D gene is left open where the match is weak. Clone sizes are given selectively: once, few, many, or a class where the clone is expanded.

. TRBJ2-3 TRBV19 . TGTGCCAGTAGTATTATTTGGGGTGGGGGAGGCGGCACAGATACGCAGTATTTT CASSIIWGGGGGTDTQYF
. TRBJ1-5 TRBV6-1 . TGTGCCAGCAGGGTAAACTTCCTACAGCATTTT CASRVNFLQHF
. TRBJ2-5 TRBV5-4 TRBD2 TGTGCCAGCAGCTTGGAATGGCGGGGGGAAGAGACCCAGTACTTC CASSLEWRGEETQYF
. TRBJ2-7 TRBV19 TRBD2 TGTGCCAGTAGTATAGCACTAGCGGTGGACTACGAGCAGTACTTC CASSIALAVDYEQYF
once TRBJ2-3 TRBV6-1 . TGTGCCAGCAGTGTCCTGTTTACTGATACGCAGTATTTT CASSVLFTDTQYF
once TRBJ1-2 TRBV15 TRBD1 TGTGCCACCAGCAGAGACTATTATAAACAGGGGGCATTTGGTGGCTACACCTTC CATSRDYYKQGAFGGYTF
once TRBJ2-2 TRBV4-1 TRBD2 TGCGCCAGCACCCCAAATCCGGGACTAGTTAACACCGGGGAGCTGTTTTTT CASTPNPGLVNTGELFF
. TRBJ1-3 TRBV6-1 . TGTGCCAGCAGTGAAGTAGGAAACACCATATATTTT CASSEVGNTIYF
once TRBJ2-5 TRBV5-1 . TGCGCCAGCAGCTTGTCACAGGGCGAGACCCAGTACTTC CASSLSQGETQYF
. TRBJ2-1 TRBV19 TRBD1 TGTGCCAGTAGTGGTCCCGGGACAGGGACCTACAATGAGCAGTTCTTC CASSGPGTGTYNEQFF
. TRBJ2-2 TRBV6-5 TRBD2 TGTGCCAGCAGGCGGGGGGCCAAGAACACCGGGGAGCTGTTTTTT CASRRGAKNTGELFF
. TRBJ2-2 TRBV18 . TGTGCCAGCTCACCACCGGACAGCCAAAACACCGGGGAGCTGTTTTTT CASSPPDSQNTGELFF
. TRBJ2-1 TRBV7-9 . TGTGCCAGCAGCCGACAGGCCGCCCCCTACAATGAGCAGTTCTTC CASSRQAAPYNEQFF
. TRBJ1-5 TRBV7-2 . TGTGCCAGCAGCTTGGAACCCGGGAGGGGTGTAAAAAATCAGCCCCAGCATTTT CASSLEPGRGVKNQPQHF
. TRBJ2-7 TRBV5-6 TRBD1 TGTGCCAGCAGCACGGACAGGGAATCCTACGAGCAGTACTTC CASSTDRESYEQYF
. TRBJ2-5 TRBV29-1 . TGCAGCGTTAACCAGGGGCCCCAAGAGACCCAGTACTTC CSVNQGPQETQYF
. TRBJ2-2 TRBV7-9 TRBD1 TGTGCCAGCAGCTTAAGGCAGGGGGTCACCGGGGAGCTGTTTTTT CASSLRQGVTGELFF